This entry concerns a single T cell receptor (beta chain). Libraries were prepared by immunoSEQ multiplex PCR; TCRdb keeps only in-frame clonotypes and omits some of them. The sample lists about 210,000 clones, 89% seen once, with 6.5% to 9% in the top ten. Germline-derived CDR1 and CDR2 are SQVTM and ANQGSEA. CDR3 length: 15 residues. Germline trimming cut 4 bases from V and 2 bases from J; bases unmatched to any gene: 10. The data were taken from a study of blood T cell repertoires in COVID-19. The sequencing input was PBMCs or T cells enriched from blood (not recorded which). The chain links TRBV29-1 to TRBJ2-7, with 8 bases identical to TRBD1. The sequence was obtained from a woman aged 18-29 years who had recovered from COVID-19. In nucleotides, the CDR3 is TGCAGCGTTGTTTTCAGACAGGGGTTTACCTACGAGCAGTACTTC. Protein product: CSVVFRQGFTYEQYF.